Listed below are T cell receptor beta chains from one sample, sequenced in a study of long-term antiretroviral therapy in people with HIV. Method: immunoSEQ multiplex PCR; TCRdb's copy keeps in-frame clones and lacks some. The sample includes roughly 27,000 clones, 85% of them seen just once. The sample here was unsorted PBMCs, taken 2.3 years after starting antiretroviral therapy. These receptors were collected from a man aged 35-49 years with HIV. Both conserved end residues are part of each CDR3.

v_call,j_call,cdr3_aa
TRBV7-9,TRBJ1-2,CASSLTMTGNLGYTF
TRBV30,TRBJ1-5,CAWTPGTGAPTRNQPQHF
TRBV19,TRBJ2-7,CASRQAGSYEQYF
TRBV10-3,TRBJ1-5,CAISDPGTGNQPQHF
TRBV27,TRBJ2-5,CASSSQQGGGTQYF
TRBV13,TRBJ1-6,CASSQGASPLHF
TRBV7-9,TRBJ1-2,CASIKGPGQGKVDGYTF
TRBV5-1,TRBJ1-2,CASTSRRGDVYGYTF
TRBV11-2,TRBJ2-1,CASSLVSGINNEQFF
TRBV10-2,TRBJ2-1,CASSGLAAHEQFF
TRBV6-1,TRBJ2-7,CASSEAGQRPYEQYF
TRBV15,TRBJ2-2,CATSRDWADLNTGELFF
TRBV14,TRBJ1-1,CASSLLPGQGTEAFF
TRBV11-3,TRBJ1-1,CASSLPVSSARGRSTEAFF
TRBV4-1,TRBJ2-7,CASSQDYGQSYEQYF
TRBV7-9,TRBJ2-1,CASKGGESNEQFF
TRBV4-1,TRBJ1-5,CASSQDPGTGGSQPQHF
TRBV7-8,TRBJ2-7,CASSLVPRGRDEQYF
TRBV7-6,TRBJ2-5,CASSLVSVREETQYF
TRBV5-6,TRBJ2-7,CASSLLGGGRAVSYEQYF
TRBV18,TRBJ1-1,CASSLGHLNTEAFF
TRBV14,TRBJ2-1,CASSQPGLATSGEQFF
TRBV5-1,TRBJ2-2,CASTQRDPNTGELFF
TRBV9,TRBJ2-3,CASSVAAVEYTQYF
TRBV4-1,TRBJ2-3,CASSQAPDSTDTQYF
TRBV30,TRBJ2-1,CAWSAWDEQFF
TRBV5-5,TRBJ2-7,CASSLLGNLAYEQYF
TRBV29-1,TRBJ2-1,CSVEELGNNEQFF
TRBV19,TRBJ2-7,CASIQDKLYEQYF
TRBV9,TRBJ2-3,CASSPRTRATDTQYF
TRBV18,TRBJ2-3,CASSPPAKRISTDTQYF
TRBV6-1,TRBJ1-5,CASSEWSNQPQHF
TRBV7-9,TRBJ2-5,CASSLGQGQETQYF
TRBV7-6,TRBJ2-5,CASSIGTGKETQYF
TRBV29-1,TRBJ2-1,CSVEDAGTGHYNEQFF
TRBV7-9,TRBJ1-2,CASSLGGQGAHGYTF
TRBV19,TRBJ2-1,CASSNLGGRASGSSYNEQFF
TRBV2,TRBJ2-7,CASSSGPSKYF
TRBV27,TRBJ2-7,CASSARFLSYEQYF
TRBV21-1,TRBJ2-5,CASSKTRPGLAMETQYF
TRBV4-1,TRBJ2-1,CASSQDRGLWDNEQFF
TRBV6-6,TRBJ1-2,CASSSGLPLGGYTF
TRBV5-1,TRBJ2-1,CASSSTGGAGVQEQFF
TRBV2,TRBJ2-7,CASKPDRGRYEQYF
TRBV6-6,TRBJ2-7,CASSYSISVTGEQYF
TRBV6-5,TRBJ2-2,CASTPDSNTGELFF
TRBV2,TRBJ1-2,CASSEARTELYGYTF
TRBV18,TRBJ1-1,CASSLDKNTEAFF
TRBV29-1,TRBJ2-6,CSVQGRFSGANVLTF
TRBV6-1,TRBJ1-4,CASSEFGSTNEKLFF
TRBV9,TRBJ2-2,CASSADSGELFF